This TCR beta chain derives from a study of cytomegalovirus exposure and HLA in healthy donors. This CDR3 has 13 residues. Germline V gene data show CDR1 as MNHEY and CDR2 as SVGAGI. Losses at the gene ends were 3 bases for V and 9 bases for J; bases not matched to a gene: 3. Findings and limits, study-wide: One cluster of highly shared sequence variants probably arose as a sequencing artifact.

The PCR ran on 60 Vbeta and 13 Jbeta primers. Measured with immunoSEQ multiplex PCR; TCRdb has only the in-frame clones, and not every one. The profile shows 110,000 or so clones, 67% of them singletons. Concerning this clone: Its antigen remains unknown.

The specimen was PBMCs. V and J are TRBV6-5 and TRBJ2-1; 9 bases are shared with TRBD1. The sequence derives from a young man in good health and CMV-seropositive. The CDR3 DNA reads as TGTGCCAGCAGTTATCCGACAGGGGGTGAGCAGTTCTTC. This encodes CASSYPTGGEQFF.